This TCR beta chain appears in the sequencing data of a study of T-cell reconstitution after alpha-beta-depleted transplantation in children. CDR1 and CDR2 (germline): SGHRS, YFSETQ. The length of the CDR3 is 12 residues. With 6 bases removed from V and 3 bases from J, the gap between germline ends came to 6 bases. This clonotype has at least ten counts. A library of TCRbeta sequences, prepared with unique molecular identifiers, was generated. TCRdb independently ran MiXCR on the PCR reads; one entry per CDR3 protein. The data show 73,000 or so distinct CDR3 sequences, roughly 5.2% seen once. The sequence derives from a boy less than two years old who had a stem cell transplant for acute myeloid leukemia, so the T cells may come from the graft donor. This rearrangement joins TRBV5-1 to TRBJ2-2; D is unclear. The material sequenced was PBMCs, mostly from graft donor cells, taken 180 days after TCRalphabeta/CD19-depleted stem cell transplant. CDR3 protein: CASKVDTGELFF. The DNA of the CDR3 is TGCGCCAGCAAAGTAGACACCGGGGAGCTGTTTTTT.